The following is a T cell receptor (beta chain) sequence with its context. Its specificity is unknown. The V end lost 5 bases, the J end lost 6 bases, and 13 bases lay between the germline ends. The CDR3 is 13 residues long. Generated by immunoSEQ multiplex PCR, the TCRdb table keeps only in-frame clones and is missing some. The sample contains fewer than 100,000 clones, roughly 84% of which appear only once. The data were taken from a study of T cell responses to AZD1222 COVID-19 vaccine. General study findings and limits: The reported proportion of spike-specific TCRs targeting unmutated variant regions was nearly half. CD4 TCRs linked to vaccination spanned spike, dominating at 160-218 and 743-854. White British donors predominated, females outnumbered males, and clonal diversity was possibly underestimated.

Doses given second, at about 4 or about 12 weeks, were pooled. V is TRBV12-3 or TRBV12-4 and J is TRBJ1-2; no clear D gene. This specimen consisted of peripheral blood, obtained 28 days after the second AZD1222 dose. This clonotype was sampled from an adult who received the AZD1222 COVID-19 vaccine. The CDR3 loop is CASSRDDPHGYTF. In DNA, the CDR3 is TGTGCCAGCAGTCGTGACGATCCCCATGGCTACACCTTC.